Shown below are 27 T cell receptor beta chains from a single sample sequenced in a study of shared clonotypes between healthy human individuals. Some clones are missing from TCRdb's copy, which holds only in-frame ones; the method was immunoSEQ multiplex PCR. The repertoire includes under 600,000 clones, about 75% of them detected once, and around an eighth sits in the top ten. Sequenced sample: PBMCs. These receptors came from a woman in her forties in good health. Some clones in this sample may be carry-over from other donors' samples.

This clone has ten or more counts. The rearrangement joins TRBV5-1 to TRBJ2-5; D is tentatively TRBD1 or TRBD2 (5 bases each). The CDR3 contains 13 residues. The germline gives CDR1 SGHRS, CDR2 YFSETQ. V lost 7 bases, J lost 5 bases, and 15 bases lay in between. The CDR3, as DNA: TGCGCCAGCGGCCTCGTAGGGGACGAGACCCAGTACTTC. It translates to CASGLVGDETQYF.

Here the CDR3 reads CATSREADTDTQYF. The CDR3 DNA follows: TGTGCCACCAGCAGAGAGGCCGACACAGATACGCAGTATTTT. The chain is built from TRBV15 and TRBJ2-3; D unresolved. Germline lookup yields CDR1 LNHNV and CDR2 YYDKDF (reference sequence). Trimming took off 0 bases at V and 2 bases at J, with 6 bases between the two ends. This CDR3 spans 14 amino acids.

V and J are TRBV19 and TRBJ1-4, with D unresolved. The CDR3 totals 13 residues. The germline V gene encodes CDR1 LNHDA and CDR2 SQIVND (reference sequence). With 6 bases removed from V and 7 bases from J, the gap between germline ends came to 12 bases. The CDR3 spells CASSPSPAEKLFF. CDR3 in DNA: TGTGCCAGTAGCCCCTCACCAGCTGAAAAACTGTTTTTT.

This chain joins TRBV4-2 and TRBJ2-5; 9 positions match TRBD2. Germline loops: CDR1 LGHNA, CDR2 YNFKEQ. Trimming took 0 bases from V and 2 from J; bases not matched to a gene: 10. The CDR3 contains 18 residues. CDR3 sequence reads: CASSQDRSGRRGQETQYF. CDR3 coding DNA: TGTGCCAGCAGCCAAGACCGTAGCGGGAGAAGGGGACAAGAGACCCAGTACTTC.

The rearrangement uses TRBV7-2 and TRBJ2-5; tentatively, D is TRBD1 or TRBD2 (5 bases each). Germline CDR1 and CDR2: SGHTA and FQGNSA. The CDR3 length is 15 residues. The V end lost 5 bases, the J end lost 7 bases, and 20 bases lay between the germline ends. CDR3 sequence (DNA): TGTGCCAGCAGCCCCCATACCGGGACCGAGCGGACCCAGTACTTC. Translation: CASSPHTGTERTQYF.

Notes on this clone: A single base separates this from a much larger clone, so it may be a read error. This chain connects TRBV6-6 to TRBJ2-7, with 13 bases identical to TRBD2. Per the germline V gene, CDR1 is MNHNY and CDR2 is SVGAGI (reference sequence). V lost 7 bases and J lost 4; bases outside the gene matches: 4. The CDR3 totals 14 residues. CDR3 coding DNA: TGTGCCAGCAAGTGGACTAGCGGGAGATACGAGCAGTACTTC. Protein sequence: CASKWTSGRYEQYF.

Here the CDR3 DNA reads TGTGCCAGAAGCCCCTGGGGGATCCTGGTTCAGCCCCAGCATTTT. Protein product: CARSPWGILVQPQHF. The chain is built from TRBV5-3 and TRBJ1-5, with D possibly being TRBD1 (5 bases). TRBV5-3 belongs to the ORF category, with a function that is uncertain. Trimming took 4 bases from V and 6 from J, leaving 17 bases between them. CDR3 length: 15 residues.

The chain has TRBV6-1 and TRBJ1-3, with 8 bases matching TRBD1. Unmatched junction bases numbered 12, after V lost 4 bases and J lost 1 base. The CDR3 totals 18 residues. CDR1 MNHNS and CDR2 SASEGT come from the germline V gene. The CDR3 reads CASSGSPGQDISGNTIYF. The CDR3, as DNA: TGTGCCAGCAGTGGAAGTCCGGGACAGGATATTTCTGGAAACACCATATATTTT.

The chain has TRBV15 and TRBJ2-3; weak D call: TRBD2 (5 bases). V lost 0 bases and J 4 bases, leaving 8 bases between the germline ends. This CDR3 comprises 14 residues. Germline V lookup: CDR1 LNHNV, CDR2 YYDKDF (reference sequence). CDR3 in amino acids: CATSRDVASDTQYF. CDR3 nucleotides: TGTGCCACCAGCAGAGATGTAGCGTCAGATACGCAGTATTTT.

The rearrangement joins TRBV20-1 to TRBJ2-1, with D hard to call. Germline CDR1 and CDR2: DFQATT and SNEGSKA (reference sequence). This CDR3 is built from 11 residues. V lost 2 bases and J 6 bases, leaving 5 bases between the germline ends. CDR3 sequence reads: CSARRSNEQFF. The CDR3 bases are TGCAGTGCTAGACGCAGCAATGAGCAGTTCTTC.

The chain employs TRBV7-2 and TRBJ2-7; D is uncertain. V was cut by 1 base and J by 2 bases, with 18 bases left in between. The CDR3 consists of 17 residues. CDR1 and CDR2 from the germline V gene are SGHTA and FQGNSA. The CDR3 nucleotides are TGTGCCAGCAGCTTAGTCTGCCTGGGGAACAGCCCCTACGAGCAGTACTTC. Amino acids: CASSLVCLGNSPYEQYF. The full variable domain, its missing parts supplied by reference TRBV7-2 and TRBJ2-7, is GAGVSQSPSNKVTEKGKDVELRCDPISGHTALYWYRQSLGQGLEFLIYFQGNSAPDKSGLPSDRFSAERTGGSVSTLTIQRTQQEDSAVYLCASSLVCLGNSPYEQYFGPGTRLTVT.

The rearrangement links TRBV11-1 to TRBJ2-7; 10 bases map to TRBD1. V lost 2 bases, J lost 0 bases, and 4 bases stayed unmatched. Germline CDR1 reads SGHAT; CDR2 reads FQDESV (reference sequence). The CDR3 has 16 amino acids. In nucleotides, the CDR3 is TGTGCCAGCAGCTTATCCGGGACAGGGGCCTCCTACGAGCAGTACTTC. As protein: CASSLSGTGASYEQYF.

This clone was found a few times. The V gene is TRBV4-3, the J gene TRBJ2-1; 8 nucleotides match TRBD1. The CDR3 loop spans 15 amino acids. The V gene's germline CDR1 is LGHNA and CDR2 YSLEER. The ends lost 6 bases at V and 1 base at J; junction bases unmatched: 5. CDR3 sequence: CASSQGQASYNEQFF. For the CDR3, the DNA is TGCGCCAGCAGTCAGGGACAGGCGTCCTACAATGAGCAGTTCTTC.

CDR3 in DNA: TGTGCCAGCACCGGGGCCCCCTACGAGCAGTACTTC. Translated, it gives CASTGAPYEQYF. This rearrangement joins TRBV28 to TRBJ2-7, with D possibly called TRBD1 or TRBD2 (5 bases each). The CDR3 totals 12 residues. Germline V gives CDR1 MDHEN, CDR2 SYDVKM. V gave up 7 bases and J gave up 2 bases, with 9 bases separating them.

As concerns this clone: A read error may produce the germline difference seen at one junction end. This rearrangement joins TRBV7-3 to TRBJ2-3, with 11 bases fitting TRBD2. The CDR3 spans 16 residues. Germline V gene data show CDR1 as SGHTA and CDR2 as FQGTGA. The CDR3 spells CASSLTGTSGTDTQYF. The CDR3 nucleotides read TGTGCCAGCAGCCTAACCGGGACTAGCGGTACAGATACGCAGTATTTT.

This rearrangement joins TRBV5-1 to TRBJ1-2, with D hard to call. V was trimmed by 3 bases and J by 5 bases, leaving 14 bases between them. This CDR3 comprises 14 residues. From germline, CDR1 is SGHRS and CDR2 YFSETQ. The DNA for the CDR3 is TGCGCCAGCAGCTACCGGGATGGAATATATGGCTACACCTTC. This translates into CASSYRDGIYGYTF. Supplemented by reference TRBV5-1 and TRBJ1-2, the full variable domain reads KAGVTQTPRYLIKTRGQQVTLSCSPISGHRSVSWYQQTPGQGLQFLFEYFSETQRNKGNFPGRFSGRQFSNSRSEMNVSTLELGDSALYLCASSYRDGIYGYTFGSGTRLTVV.

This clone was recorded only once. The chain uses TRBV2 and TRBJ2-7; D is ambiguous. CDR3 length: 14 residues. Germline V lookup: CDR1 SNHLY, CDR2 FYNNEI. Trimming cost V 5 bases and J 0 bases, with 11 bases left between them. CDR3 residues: CASSLGQSSYEQYF. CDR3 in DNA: TGTGCCAGCAGTCTTGGGCAGTCCTCCTACGAGCAGTACTTC.

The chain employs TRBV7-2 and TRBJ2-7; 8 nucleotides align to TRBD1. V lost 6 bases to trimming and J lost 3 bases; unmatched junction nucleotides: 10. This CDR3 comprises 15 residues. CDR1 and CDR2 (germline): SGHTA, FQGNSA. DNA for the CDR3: TGTGCCAGCAGTTACTACAGGACAGGGAACTACGAGCAGTACTTC. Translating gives CASSYYRTGNYEQYF. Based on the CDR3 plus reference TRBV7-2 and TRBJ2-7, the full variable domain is GAGVSQSPSNKVTEKGKDVELRCDPISGHTALYWYRQSLGQGLEFLIYFQGNSAPDKSGLPSDRFSAERTGGSVSTLTIQRTQQEDSAVYLCASSYYRTGNYEQYFGPGTRLTVT.

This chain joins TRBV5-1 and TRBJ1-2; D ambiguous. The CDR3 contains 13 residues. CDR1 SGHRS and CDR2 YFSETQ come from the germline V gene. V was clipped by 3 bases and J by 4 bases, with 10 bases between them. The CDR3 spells CASSSPPAYGYTF. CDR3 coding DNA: TGCGCCAGCAGCTCCCCCCCGGCCTATGGCTACACCTTC.

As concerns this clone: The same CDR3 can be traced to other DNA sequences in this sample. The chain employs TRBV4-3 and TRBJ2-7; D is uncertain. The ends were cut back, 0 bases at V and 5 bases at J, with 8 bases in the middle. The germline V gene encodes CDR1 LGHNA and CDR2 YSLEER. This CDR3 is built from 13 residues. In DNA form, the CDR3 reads TGCGCCAGCAGCCAAGATCTAGAGGACGAGCAGTACTTC. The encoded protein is CASSQDLEDEQYF.

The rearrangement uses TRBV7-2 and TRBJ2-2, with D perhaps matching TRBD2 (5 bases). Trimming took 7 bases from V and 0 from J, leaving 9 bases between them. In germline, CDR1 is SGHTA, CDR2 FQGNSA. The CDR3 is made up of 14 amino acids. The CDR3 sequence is CASKEASNTGELFF. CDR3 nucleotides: TGTGCCAGCAAGGAGGCTTCGAACACCGGGGAGCTGTTTTTT.

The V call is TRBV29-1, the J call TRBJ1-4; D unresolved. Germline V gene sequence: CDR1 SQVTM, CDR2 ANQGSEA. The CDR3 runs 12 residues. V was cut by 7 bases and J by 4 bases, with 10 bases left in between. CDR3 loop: CSASGDNEKLFF. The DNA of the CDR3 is TGCAGCGCGTCCGGGGATAATGAAAAACTGTTTTTT.

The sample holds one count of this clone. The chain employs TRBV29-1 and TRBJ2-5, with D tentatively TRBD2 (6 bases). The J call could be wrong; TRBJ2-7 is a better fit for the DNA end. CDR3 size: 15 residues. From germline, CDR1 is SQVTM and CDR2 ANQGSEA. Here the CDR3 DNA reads TGCAGCGTTGAACTGGCGTTAGCGGAACCCTACGAGCAGTACTTC. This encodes CSVELALAEPYEQYF.

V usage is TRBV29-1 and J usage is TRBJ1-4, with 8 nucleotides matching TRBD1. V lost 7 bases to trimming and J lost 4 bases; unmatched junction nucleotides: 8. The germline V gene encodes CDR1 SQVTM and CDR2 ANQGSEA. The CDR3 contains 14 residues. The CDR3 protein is CSAEQDRDNEKLFF. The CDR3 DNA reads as TGCAGCGCTGAGCAGGACAGGGATAATGAAAAACTGTTTTTT.

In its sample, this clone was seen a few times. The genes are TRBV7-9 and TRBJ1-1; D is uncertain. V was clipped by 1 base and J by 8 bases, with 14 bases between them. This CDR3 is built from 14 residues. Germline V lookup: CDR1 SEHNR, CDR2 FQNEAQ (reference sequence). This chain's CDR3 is CASSLGGPRREAFF. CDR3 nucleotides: TGTGCCAGCAGCTTAGGAGGGCCCCGGAGGGAAGCTTTCTTT.

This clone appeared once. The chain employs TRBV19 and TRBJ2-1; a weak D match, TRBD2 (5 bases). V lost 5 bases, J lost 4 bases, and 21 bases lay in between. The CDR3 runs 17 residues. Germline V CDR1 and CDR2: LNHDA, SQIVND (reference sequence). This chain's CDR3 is CASSSGRGLIGYNEQFF. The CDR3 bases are TGTGCCAGTAGTTCGGGGAGAGGATTAATAGGTTACAATGAGCAGTTCTTC. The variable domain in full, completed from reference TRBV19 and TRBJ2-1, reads DGGITQSPKYLFRKEGQNVTLSCEQNLNHDAMYWYRQDPGQGLRLIYYSQIVNDFQKGDIAEGYSVSREKKESFPLTVTSAQKNPTAFYLCASSSGRGLIGYNEQFFGPGTRLTVL.

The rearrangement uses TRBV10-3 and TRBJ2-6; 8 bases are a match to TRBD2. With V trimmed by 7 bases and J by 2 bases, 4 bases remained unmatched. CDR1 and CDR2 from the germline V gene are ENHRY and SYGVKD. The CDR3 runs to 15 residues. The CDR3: CAITTGGPGANVLTF. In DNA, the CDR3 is TGTGCCATCACGACGGGAGGGCCTGGGGCCAACGTCCTGACTTTC.